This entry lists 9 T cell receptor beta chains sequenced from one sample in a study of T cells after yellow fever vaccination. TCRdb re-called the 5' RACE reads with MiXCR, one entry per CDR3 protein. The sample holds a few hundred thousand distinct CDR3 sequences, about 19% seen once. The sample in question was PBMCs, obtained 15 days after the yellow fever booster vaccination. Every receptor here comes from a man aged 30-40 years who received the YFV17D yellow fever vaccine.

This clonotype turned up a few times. The CDR3 coding sequence is TGCAGTGCTAGAAGTCCGGGGCGGATCGGGAACACTGAAGCTTTCTTT. It yields the protein CSARSPGRIGNTEAFF. V is TRBV20-1 and J is TRBJ1-1; D is perhaps TRBD1 (5 bases). From germline, CDR1 is DFQATT and CDR2 SNEGSKA (reference sequence). Trimming pared 2 bases from V and 1 base from J, leaving 17 bases between. CDR3 size: 16 residues.

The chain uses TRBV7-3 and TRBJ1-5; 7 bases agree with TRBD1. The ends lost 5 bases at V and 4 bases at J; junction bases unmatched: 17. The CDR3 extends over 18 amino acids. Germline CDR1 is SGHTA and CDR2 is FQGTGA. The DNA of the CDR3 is TGTGCCAGCAGCCACCCCCCCGGAACCGGGACAGTTAATCAGCCCCAGCATTTT. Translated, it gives CASSHPPGTGTVNQPQHF.

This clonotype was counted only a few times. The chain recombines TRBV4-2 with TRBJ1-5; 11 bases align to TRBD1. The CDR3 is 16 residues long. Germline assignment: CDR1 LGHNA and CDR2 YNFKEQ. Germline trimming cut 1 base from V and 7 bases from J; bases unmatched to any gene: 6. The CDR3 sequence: CASSQAGQGDIQPQHF. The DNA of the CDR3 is TGTGCCAGCAGCCAAGCGGGACAGGGGGATATCCAGCCCCAGCATTTT.

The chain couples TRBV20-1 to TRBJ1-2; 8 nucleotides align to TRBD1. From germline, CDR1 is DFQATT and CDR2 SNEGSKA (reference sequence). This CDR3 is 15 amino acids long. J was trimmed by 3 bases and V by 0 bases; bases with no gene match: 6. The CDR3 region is CSARDGAGGDYGYTF. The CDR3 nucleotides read TGCAGTGCTAGAGATGGAGCAGGGGGCGACTATGGCTACACCTTC.

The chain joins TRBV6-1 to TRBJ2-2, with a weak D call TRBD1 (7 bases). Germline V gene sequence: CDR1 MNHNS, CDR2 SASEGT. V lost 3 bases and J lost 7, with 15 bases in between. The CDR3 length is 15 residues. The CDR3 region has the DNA TGTGCCAGCAGTGACCTCCAGGGGGGAGGCGGGGAGCTGTTTTTT. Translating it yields CASSDLQGGGGELFF.

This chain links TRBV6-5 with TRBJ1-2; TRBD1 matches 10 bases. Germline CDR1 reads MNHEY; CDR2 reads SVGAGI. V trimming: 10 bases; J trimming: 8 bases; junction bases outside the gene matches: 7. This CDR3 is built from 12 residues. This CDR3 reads CATGTGVYGYTF. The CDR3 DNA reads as TGTGCCACCGGGACAGGGGTTTACGGCTACACCTTC.

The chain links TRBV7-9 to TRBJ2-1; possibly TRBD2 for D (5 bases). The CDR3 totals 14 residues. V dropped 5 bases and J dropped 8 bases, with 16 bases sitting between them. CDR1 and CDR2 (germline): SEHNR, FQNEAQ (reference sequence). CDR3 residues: CASSPANRGDEQFF. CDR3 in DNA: TGTGCCAGCAGCCCGGCGAACCGGGGAGATGAGCAGTTCTTC. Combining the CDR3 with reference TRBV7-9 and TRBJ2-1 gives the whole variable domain DTGVSQNPRHKITKRGQNVTFRCDPISEHNRLYWYRQTLGQGPEFLTYFQNEAQLEKSRLLSDRFSAERPKGSFSTLEIQRTEQGDSAMYLCASSPANRGDEQFFGPGTRLTVL.

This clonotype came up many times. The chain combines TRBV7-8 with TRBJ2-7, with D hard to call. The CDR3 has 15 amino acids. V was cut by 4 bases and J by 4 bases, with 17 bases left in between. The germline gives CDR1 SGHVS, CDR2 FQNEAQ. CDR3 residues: CASSSRWGNGYEQYF. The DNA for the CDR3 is TGTGCCAGCAGCTCCCGGTGGGGAAATGGTTACGAGCAGTACTTC. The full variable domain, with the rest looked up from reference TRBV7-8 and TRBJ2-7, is GAGVSQSPRYKVAKRGQDVALRCDPISGHVSLFWYQQALGQGPEFLTYFQNEAQLDKSGLPSDRFFAERPEGSVSTLKIQRTQQEDSAVYLCASSSRWGNGYEQYFGPGTRLTVT.

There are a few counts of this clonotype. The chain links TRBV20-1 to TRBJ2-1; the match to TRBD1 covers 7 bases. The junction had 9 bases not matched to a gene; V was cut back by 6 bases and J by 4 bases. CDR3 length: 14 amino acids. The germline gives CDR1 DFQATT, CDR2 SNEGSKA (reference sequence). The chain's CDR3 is CSANRDRPYNEQFF. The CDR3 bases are TGCAGTGCAAACCGGGACAGACCATACAATGAGCAGTTCTTC.